Below, 18 T cell receptor beta chains from the same sample are listed, as sequenced in a study of blood T cell repertoires in COVID-19. The assay was immunoSEQ multiplex PCR, and TCRdb's table has in-frame clones only and misses some. The sample holds roughly 130,000 clones; 88% are singletons and the top ten take 8% to 11%. Specimen: peripheral blood. The receptors stem from a man aged 60-69 years with active or convalescent COVID-19.

This clone was recorded once. The rearrangement links TRBV19 to TRBJ1-5; D possibly corresponds to TRBD1 (5 bases). Trimming took off 5 bases at V and 2 bases at J, with 19 bases between the two ends. CDR1 LNHDA and CDR2 SQIVND come from the germline V gene (reference sequence). This CDR3 has 17 residues. The CDR3: CASSRNVVWGGNQPQHF. DNA for the CDR3: TGTGCCAGTAGTCGGAACGTGGTGTGGGGGGGCAATCAGCCCCAGCATTTT.

The chain carries TRBV4-2 and TRBJ2-6; maybe TRBD1 (5 bases). This CDR3 has 16 residues. Germline lookup yields CDR1 LGHNA and CDR2 YNFKEQ. Trimming took 4 bases from V and 3 from J, leaving 13 bases between them. CDR3: CASSPRQGGGANVLTF. The CDR3 DNA follows: TGTGCCAGCAGCCCCCGGCAGGGTGGTGGGGCCAACGTCCTGACTTTC.

The genes are TRBV7-9 and TRBJ2-5; 8 bases agree with TRBD1. The CDR3 runs 14 residues. Trimming removed 2 bases from V and 4 bases from J; junction bases left unmatched: 3. Germline-derived CDR1 and CDR2 are SEHNR and FQNEAQ (reference sequence). The CDR3 DNA reads as TGTGCCAGCAGCTTACAGGGGGCTGGAGAGACCCAGTACTTC. Protein: CASSLQGAGETQYF.

This clone is a singleton in its sample. The CDR3, as DNA: TGTGCCAGCAGCTCTAAGGAGGGGCAGAATTCACCCCTCCACTTT. Residues: CASSSKEGQNSPLHF. The chain is built from TRBV9 and TRBJ1-6; the D gene is possibly TRBD1 (5 bases). This CDR3 is built from 15 residues. With 4 bases removed from V and 7 bases from J, the gap between germline ends came to 15 bases. The germline CDR1 and CDR2 sequences are SGDLS and YYNGEE.

This rearrangement joins TRBV5-4 to TRBJ2-3; TRBD2 aligns across 16 bases. The CDR3 loop spans 16 amino acids. Trimming took 4 bases from V and 6 from J; bases not matched to a gene: 5. CDR1 and CDR2 from the germline V gene are SGHNT and YYREEE (reference sequence). The CDR3 sequence: CASSGGLAGGADTQYF. The CDR3, as DNA: TGTGCCAGCAGCGGGGGACTAGCGGGAGGGGCGGATACGCAGTATTTT.

This chain links TRBV7-9 with TRBJ2-5; TRBD1 matches at 9 bases. Germline V lookup: CDR1 SEHNR, CDR2 FQNEAQ (reference sequence). The CDR3 has 15 residues. The V segment lost 1 base and the J segment 5 bases; nucleotides outside the gene matches: 5. CDR3 sequence: CASSLGDRASETQYF. The CDR3 DNA sequence: TGTGCCAGCAGCTTAGGGGACAGGGCCTCGGAGACCCAGTACTTC. Full variable domain (missing parts from reference TRBV7-9 and TRBJ2-5): DTGVSQNPRHKITKRGQNVTFRCDPISEHNRLYWYRQTLGQGPEFLTYFQNEAQLEKSRLLSDRFSAERPKGSFSTLEIQRTEQGDSAMYLCASSLGDRASETQYFGPGTRLLVL.

The J gene is TRBJ1-5, the V gene TRBV18; possible D gene TRBD1, 5 bases. The CDR3 runs 15 residues. Deletions cut 4 bases from V and 2 bases from J, with 12 bases between. Germline lookup yields CDR1 KGHSH and CDR2 LQKENI. The CDR3 here is CASSRQGFGNQPQHF. CDR3 bases: TGTGCCAGCTCACGGCAGGGATTTGGCAATCAGCCCCAGCATTTT.

This clone has only a few counts. The rearrangement joins TRBV18 to TRBJ1-1, with D possibly matching TRBD1 (5 bases). The CDR3 is made up of 15 amino acids. Germline V lookup: CDR1 KGHSH, CDR2 LQKENI. Trimming took off 8 bases at V and 1 base at J, with 17 bases between the two ends. The DNA of the CDR3 is TGTGCCAGCGCCCCATTCGACGGGGGGAACACTGAAGCTTTCTTT. It codes for CASAPFDGGNTEAFF.

The rearrangement joins TRBV5-1 to TRBJ1-5, with D possibly matching TRBD1 (5 bases). The V end was cut by 4 bases, the J end by 2 bases, with 16 bases between. The CDR3 is 16 residues long. Germline V lookup: CDR1 SGHRS, CDR2 YFSETQ. The CDR3 DNA reads TGCGCCAGCAGCCCGGGACTCCTGGCGGGCAATCAGCCCCAGCATTTT. As protein: CASSPGLLAGNQPQHF.

V usage is TRBV14 and J usage is TRBJ2-7; TRBD2 agrees at 10 bases. CDR1 is SGHDN, CDR2 FVKESK, per germline. CDR3 length: 16 amino acids. With V trimmed by 4 bases and J by 7 bases, 13 bases remained unmatched. The CDR3 DNA reads TGTGCCAGCAGCCCAAGCGAGCGGGAGGGTTCTGAAGAGCAGTACTTC. This encodes CASSPSEREGSEEQYF.

The chain has TRBV10-3 and TRBJ2-1; 10 bases agree with TRBD2. With 7 bases clipped from V and 0 bases from J, the junction kept 6 bases outside the gene matches. Germline CDR1 and CDR2: ENHRY and SYGVKD. CDR3 length equals 16 residues. CDR3 nucleotides: TGTGCCATCAAGGCTAGCGGGAGTAGCTCCTACAATGAGCAGTTCTTC. This codes for CAIKASGSSSYNEQFF.

The V and J genes are TRBV2 and TRBJ2-7, with D possibly TRBD1 on 6 matching bases. With 11 bases removed from V and 3 bases from J, the gap between germline ends came to 11 bases. The germline CDR1 and CDR2 sequences are SNHLY and FYNNEI. The CDR3 consists of 11 residues. The CDR3 sequence is CAPRGGYEQYF. The CDR3 DNA sequence: TGTGCCCCCAGAGGGGGCTACGAGCAGTACTTC.

CDR3 in amino acids: CASSEYSANTGELFF. The CDR3, as DNA: TGTGCCAGCAGTGAATACTCGGCGAACACCGGGGAGCTGTTTTTT. The V call is TRBV25-1, the J call TRBJ2-2; D remains unclear. V was pared by 0 bases and J by 0 bases, with 5 bases between. Per germline, CDR1 MGHDK and CDR2 SYGVNS. The CDR3 sequence is 15 residues long. Full variable domain (outside the CDR3, taken from reference TRBV25-1 and TRBJ2-2): EADIYQTPRYLVIGTGKKITLECSQTMGHDKMYWYQQDPGMELHLIHYSYGVNSTEKGDLSSESTVSRIRTEHFPLTLESARPSHTSQYLCASSEYSANTGELFFGEGSRLTVL.

DNA of the CDR3: TGTGCCAGCAGCCGGGTCGAGGGTAGCGGGAGTTTTTCCGCGGCGACCCAGTACTTC. Amino acids: CASSRVEGSGSFSAATQYF. This chain connects TRBV3-1 (or the pseudogene TRBV3-2) to TRBJ2-5; 9 nucleotides align to TRBD2. From germline, CDR1 is LGHDT and CDR2 YNNKEL (reference sequence). Trimming cost V 4 bases and J 7 bases; bases outside gene matches: 22. The CDR3 runs 19 residues.

V is TRBV5-1 and J is TRBJ1-1; D gene ambiguous. Between the trimmed V and J ends, which lost 2 bases and 1 base, there was a span of 6 bases. CDR1 SGHRS and CDR2 YFSETQ come from the germline V gene. This CDR3 is built from 13 residues. The CDR3 sequence: CASSLRGNTEAFF. CDR3 DNA: TGCGCCAGCAGCTTACGGGGGAACACTGAAGCTTTCTTT.

This rearrangement joins TRBV28 to TRBJ2-7; possibly TRBD2 for D (6 bases). This CDR3 is built from 16 residues. Trimming removed 3 bases from V and 5 bases from J, with 20 bases in between. Germline values: CDR1 MDHEN, CDR2 SYDVKM. The CDR3 is CASSLGKTSPADEQYF. CDR3 in DNA: TGTGCCAGCAGTTTGGGTAAGACTAGTCCCGCCGACGAGCAGTACTTC.

The chain couples TRBV6-6 to TRBJ1-1; 9 bases line up with TRBD1. V dropped 4 bases and J dropped 5; count of bases not matched to a gene: 11. Germline V gives CDR1 MNHNY, CDR2 SVGAGI (reference sequence). This CDR3 comprises 16 residues. The CDR3, as DNA: TGTGCCAGCAGTTTCCCGGGACAGGGTGTCAGGACTGAAGCTTTCTTT. Encoded protein: CASSFPGQGVRTEAFF.

The gene calls are TRBV28 and TRBJ2-1; TRBD2 agrees at 7 bases. From germline, CDR1 is MDHEN and CDR2 SYDVKM. The CDR3 runs 16 residues. The junction had 14 bases not matched to a gene; V was cut back by 5 bases and J by 7 bases. DNA of the CDR3: TGTGCCAGCAGTCCATCATTAGCGGGCCTGCGGAATGAGCAGTTCTTC. This translates into CASSPSLAGLRNEQFF.